This T cell receptor (beta chain) was sequenced for a study of shared clonotypes between healthy human individuals. Naive CD8 cells lacked CD45RO, underwent positive selection for CCR7 and left out terminally differentiated effector memory CD45RA+ cells. The table came from immunoSEQ multiplex PCR; TCRdb's copy has only in-frame clones and leaves some out. This table has approximately 650,000 clones, 95% to 96% appearing once. V lost 3 bases, J lost 4 bases, and 10 bases lay in between. The CDR3 has 13 residues. Germline values: CDR1 LNHDA, CDR2 SQIVND (reference sequence). The chain is built from TRBV19 and TRBJ2-7, with D uncertain. This sequence was found in a woman aged 30 to 39 in good health. Sequencing input: naive CD8+ T cells sorted from blood. CDR3 nucleotides: TGTGCCAGTAGTATTTGGCTATTTTACGAGCAGTACTTC. This codes for CASSIWLFYEQYF.